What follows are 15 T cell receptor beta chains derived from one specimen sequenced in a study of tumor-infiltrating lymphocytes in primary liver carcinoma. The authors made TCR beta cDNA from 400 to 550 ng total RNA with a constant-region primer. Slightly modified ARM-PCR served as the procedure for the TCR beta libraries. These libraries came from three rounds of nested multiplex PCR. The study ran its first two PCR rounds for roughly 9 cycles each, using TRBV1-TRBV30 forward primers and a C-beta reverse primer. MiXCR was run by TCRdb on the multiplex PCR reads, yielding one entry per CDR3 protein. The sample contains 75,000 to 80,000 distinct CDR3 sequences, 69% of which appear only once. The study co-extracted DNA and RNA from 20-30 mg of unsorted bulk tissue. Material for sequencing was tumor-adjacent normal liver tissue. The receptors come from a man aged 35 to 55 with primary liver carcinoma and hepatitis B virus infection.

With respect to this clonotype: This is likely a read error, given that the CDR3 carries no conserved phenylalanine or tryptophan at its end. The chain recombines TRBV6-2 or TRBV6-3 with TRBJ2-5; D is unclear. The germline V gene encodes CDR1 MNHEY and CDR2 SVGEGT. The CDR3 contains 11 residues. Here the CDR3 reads CANSLQETQYL. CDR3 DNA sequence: TGTGCCAACAGTTTACAAGAGACCCAGTACCTC.

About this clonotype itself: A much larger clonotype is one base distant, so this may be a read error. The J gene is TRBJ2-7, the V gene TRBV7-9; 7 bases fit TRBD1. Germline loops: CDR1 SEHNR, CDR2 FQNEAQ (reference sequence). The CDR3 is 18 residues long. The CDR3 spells CARSSPGQSTALSYEQYF. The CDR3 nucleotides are TGTGCCAGGAGCTCCCCGGGACAGTCCACAGCGCTCTCCTACGAGCAGTACTTC.

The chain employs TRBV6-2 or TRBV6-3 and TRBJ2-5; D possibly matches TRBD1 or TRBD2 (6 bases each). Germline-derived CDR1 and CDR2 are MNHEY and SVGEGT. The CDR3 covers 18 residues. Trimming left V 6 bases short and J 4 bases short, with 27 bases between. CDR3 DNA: TGTGCCAGCAGGGGGTGGGGGGCGACCGGGAGTTTCGGAGAGACCCAGTACTTC. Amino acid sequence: CASRGWGATGSFGETQYF.

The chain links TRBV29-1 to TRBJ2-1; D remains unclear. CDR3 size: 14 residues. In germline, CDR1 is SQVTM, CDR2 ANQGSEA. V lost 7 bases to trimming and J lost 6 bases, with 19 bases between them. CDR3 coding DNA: TGCAGCGCCGACCCTAAAGGATGGGGCAATGAGCAGTTCTTC. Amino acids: CSADPKGWGNEQFF.

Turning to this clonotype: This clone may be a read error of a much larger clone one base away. As DNA, the CDR3 is TGTGACTGGAGTGTACAGGGGGCGAACACCGGGGAGCTGTTTTTT. It codes for CDWSVQGANTGELFF. This chain joins TRBV30 and TRBJ2-2, with 8 positions matching TRBD1. CDR3 length: 15 residues. Germline CDR1 GTSNPN, CDR2 SVGIG (reference sequence).

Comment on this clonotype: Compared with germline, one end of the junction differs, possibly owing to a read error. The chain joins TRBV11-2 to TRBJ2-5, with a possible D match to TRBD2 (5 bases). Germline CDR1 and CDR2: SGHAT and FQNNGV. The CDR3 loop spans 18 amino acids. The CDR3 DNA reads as TGTGCCAGTAGCTTAGCGAGGCTAGGCCTGGGAAAAAAGGAGACCCAGTACTTC. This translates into CASSLARLGLGKKETQYF.

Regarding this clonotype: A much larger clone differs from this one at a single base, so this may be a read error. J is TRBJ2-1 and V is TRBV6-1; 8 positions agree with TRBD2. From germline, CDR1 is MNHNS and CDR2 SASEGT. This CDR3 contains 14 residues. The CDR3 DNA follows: TGTGCCAGCACTGAACTAGCGGCTATGAATGAGCAGTTCTTC. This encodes CASTELAAMNEQFF.

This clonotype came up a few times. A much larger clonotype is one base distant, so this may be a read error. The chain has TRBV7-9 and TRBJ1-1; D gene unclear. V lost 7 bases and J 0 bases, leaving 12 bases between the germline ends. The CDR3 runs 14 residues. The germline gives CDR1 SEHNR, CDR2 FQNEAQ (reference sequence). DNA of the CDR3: TGTGCCAGCATCTCGCCGGGGATGAACACTGAAGCTTTCTTT. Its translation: CASISPGMNTEAFF.

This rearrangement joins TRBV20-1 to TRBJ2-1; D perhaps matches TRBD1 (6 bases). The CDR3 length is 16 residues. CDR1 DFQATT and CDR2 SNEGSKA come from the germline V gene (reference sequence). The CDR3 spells CIAVPFPAGEFNEQFF. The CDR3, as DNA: TGCATTGCGGTCCCCTTCCCGGCAGGGGAATTCAATGAGCAGTTCTTC.

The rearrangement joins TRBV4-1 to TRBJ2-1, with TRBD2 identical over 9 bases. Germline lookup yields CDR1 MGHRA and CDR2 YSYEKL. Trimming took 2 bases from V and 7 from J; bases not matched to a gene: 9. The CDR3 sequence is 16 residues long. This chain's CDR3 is CASSQTGISGGNEQFF. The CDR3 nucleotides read TGCGCCAGCAGCCAAACCGGGATTAGCGGGGGTAATGAGCAGTTCTTC.

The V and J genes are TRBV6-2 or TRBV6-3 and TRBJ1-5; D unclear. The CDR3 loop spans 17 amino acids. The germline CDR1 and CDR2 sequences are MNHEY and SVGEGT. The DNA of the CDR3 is TGTTCTAGCAGTTTCACCCTACATGGTAGGAGCAATCAGCCCCAGCATTTT. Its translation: CSSSFTLHGRSNQPQHF.

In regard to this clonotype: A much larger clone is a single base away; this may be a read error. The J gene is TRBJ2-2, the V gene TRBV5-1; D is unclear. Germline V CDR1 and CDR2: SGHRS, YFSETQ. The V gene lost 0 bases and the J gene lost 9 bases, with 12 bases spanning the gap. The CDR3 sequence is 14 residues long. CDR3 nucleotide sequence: TGCGCCAGCAGCTTGGCCGAGAGACCCAGGGAGCTGTTTTTT. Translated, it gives CASSLAERPRELFF.

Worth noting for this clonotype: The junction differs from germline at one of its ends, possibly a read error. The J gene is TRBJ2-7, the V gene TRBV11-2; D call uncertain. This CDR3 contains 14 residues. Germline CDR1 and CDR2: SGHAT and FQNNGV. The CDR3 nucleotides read TGTGTCAGCAGCTCTAAGAAGAACTCCTACGAACAGTACTTC. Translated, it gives CVSSSKKNSYEQYF.

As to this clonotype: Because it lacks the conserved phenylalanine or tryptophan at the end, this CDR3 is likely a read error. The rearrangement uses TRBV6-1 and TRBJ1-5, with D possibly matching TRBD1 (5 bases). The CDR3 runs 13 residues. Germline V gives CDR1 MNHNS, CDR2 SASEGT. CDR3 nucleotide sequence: TGTACCAGCAGTGTAGGGGTCAATCAGCCCCAGCATTAT. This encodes CTSSVGVNQPQHY.

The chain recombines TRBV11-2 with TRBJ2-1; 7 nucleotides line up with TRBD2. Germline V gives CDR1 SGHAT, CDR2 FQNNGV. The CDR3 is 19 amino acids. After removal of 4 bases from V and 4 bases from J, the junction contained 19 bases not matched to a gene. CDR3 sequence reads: CASSSDGRSSGTLYNEQFF. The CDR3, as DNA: TGTGCCAGCAGCTCAGATGGGCGATCCAGCGGGACCCTATACAATGAGCAGTTCTTC.